This TCR beta chain was observed in a study of cytomegalovirus exposure and HLA in healthy donors. Study-level findings and limits: Follow-up analysis found HLA locus-dependent TCR association rates, highest for DRB1 and lowest for HLA-C. Presence/absence analyses treated sequencing depth as roughly uniform across donors.

PCR primers comprised 60 Vbeta and 13 Jbeta primers. Assay used: immunoSEQ multiplex PCR; TCRdb lists only in-frame clones, some missing. The table lists about 240,000 clones, 70% to 90% of them singletons. The CDR3 consists of 14 residues. The V gene's germline CDR1 is SEHNR and CDR2 FQNEAQ (reference sequence). V lost 3 bases and J lost 4; bases outside the gene matches: 2. Donors likely had unrecorded immune exposures despite being nominally healthy when sampled. On this clone: Its antigen is not known.

The clonotype originates from a woman aged 55 to 70 in good health and CMV-seropositive. The V and J genes are TRBV7-9 and TRBJ2-7; TRBD2 agrees at 11 bases. The sequencing sample was made of PBMCs. CDR3 sequence: CASSFLAGGYEQYF. CDR3 DNA: TGTGCCAGCAGCTTCCTAGCGGGAGGTTACGAGCAGTACTTC.